The rows below give T cell receptor beta chains drawn from one sample of a study of blood T cell repertoires in COVID-19. Libraries were prepared by immunoSEQ multiplex PCR; TCRdb keeps only in-frame clonotypes and omits some of them. The sample records about 240,000 clones, about four fifths being singletons. The specimen was peripheral blood. The receptor source for this set is a woman aged 80 or older with acute or convalescent COVID-19. Both conserved end residues are part of each CDR3. The D gene is left open where the match is weak. Clone size appears in some rows only: once, few, many, or a class for an expanded clone.

CDR3	DNA	size	D	V	J
CSVEVRDRAGGNTIYF	TGCAGCGTTGAGGTCCGGGACAGGGCTGGTGGAAACACCATATATTTT	-	TRBD1	TRBV29-1	TRBJ1-3
CASSLYGQGVRSNQPQHF	TGTGCCAGCAGCTTATACGGACAGGGAGTAAGAAGCAATCAGCCCCAGCATTTT	once	TRBD1	TRBV7-8	TRBJ1-5
CASSVTAGELFF	TGTGCCAGCAGCGTAACGGCCGGGGAGCTGTTTTTT	-	-	TRBV12-3/TRBV12-4	TRBJ2-2
CASSLPNGGTYEQYF	TGTGCCAGCAGTTTACCCAACGGGGGGACCTACGAGCAGTACTTC	-	TRBD2	TRBV28	TRBJ2-7
CASSPLGGAFQETQYF	TGTGCTAGCAGCCCCCTGGGAGGCGCTTTCCAAGAGACCCAGTACTTC	-	-	TRBV7-7	TRBJ2-5
CASRSGQVNSPLHF	TGTGCCAGCAGATCGGGACAGGTGAATTCACCCCTCCACTTT	-	TRBD1	TRBV6-5	TRBJ1-6
CASSLAGADTQYF	TGCGCCAGCAGCTTGGCCGGGGCAGATACGCAGTATTTT	-	-	TRBV5-1	TRBJ2-3
CAQAFGGTDLYEQYF	TGTGCCCAGGCCTTTGGGGGGACAGACCTCTACGAGCAGTACTTC	-	-	TRBV6-8	TRBJ2-7
CASSLPQGSWFF	TGTGCCAGCAGTTTGCCACAGGGGTCTTGGTTCTTC	-	TRBD1	TRBV6-2/TRBV6-3	TRBJ2-1
CSAAPGETQYF	TGCAGTGCTGCCCCCGGGGAGACCCAGTACTTC	-	-	TRBV20-1	TRBJ2-5
CASSLPPNEQYF	TGTGCCAGCAGCTTGCCGCCTAACGAGCAGTACTTC	-	-	TRBV5-5	TRBJ2-7
CASSYSDSNPHF	TGTGCCAGCAGTTACTCGGACAGCAACCCGCATTTT	-	-	TRBV6-2/TRBV6-3	TRBJ1-5
CASSPRLAGTYNEQFF	TGTGCCAGCAGTCCCAGACTAGCGGGGACCTACAATGAGCAGTTCTTC	-	TRBD2	TRBV2	TRBJ2-1